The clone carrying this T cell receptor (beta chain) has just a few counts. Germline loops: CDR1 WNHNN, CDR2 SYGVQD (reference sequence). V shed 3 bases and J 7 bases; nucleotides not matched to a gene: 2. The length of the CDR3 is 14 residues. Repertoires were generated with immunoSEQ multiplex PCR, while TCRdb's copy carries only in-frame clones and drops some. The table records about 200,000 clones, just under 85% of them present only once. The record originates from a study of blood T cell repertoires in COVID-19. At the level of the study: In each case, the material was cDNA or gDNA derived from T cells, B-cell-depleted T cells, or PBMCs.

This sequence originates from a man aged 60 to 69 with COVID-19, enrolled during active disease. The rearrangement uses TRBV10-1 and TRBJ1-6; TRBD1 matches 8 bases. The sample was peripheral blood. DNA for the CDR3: TGCGCCAGCAGTGAAAGACAGGGGAATTCACCCCTCCACTTT. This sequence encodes CASSERQGNSPLHF.